This T cell receptor (beta chain) derives from a study of cytomegalovirus exposure and HLA in healthy donors. The method was immunoSEQ multiplex PCR; TCRdb's version includes in-frame clones alone and lacks a portion of them. Seen here are roughly 200,000 clones, roughly 81% observed once, and the top ten hold less than 1.5%. Comments on this clone: As yet, its antigen is unknown.

The study, taken as a whole, reports: Using the classifier, cytomegalovirus status was reportedly diagnosed with high specificity and sensitivity. The CMV antigen specificity of a few CMV-associated chains was confirmed through in vitro analysis. One later analysis, an examination of the approximately 120 validation repertoires, found that first-cohort TCR clusters tended to co-occur in them.

The CDR3 has 15 amino acids. The V end lost 3 bases, the J end lost 6 bases, and 15 bases lay between the germline ends. Looked up from germline, CDR1 is MNHEY and CDR2 is SMNVEV (reference sequence). Sequences were obtained from PBMCs. This clonotype was sampled from a woman in her twenties or thirties in good health and CMV-seronegative. The chain is built from TRBV27 and TRBJ1-5; TRBD1 might be the D (5 bases). CDR3 in DNA: TGTGCCAGCAGTTTGTGGGGGGGGGAATGTCAGCCCCAGCATTTT. Protein product: CASSLWGGECQPQHF.